A selection of T cell receptor beta chains follows, all from one sample in a study of blood T cell repertoires in COVID-19. Sequencing was performed with immunoSEQ multiplex PCR; in TCRdb, only in-frame clones are kept and a portion is missing. The sample lists about 300,000 clones, 65% to 90% seen once, with 10% in the top ten. Material: PBMCs or T cells enriched from blood (not recorded which). All receptors come from a woman younger than 35 who had recovered from COVID-19. The CDR3 runs from the conserved cysteine through the conserved F or W. The D gene is left open where the match is weak. Size values are once, few and many counts, or a class for expanded clones, and some rows have none.

TRBD2	TRBV7-9	TRBJ2-7	NA	TGTGCCAGCAAGGCGGGGGTCGACGAGCAGTACTTC	CASKAGVDEQYF
NA	TRBV5-1	TRBJ2-3	NA	TGCGCCAGCAGCCTCCCGCTAGGCGGCACAGATACGCAGTATTTT	CASSLPLGGTDTQYF
NA	TRBV28	TRBJ2-3	NA	TGTGCCAGCAGTTTCAGTGCTGGGCGGGACGGTGGAGATACGCAGTATTTT	CASSFSAGRDGGDTQYF
NA	TRBV6-2/TRBV6-3	TRBJ2-1	NA	TGTGCCAGCAGTTACGACTCCTCCCTAAATACCCCCTACAATGAGCAGTTCTTC	CASSYDSSLNTPYNEQFF
NA	TRBV4-2	TRBJ2-7	NA	TGTGCCAGCAGCCAAGCCTCCGGGACATATATCTACGAGCAGTACTTC	CASSQASGTYIYEQYF
NA	TRBV9	TRBJ1-2	NA	TGTGCCAGCAGCGTAGGGGGGCACTATGGCTACACCTTC	CASSVGGHYGYTF
NA	TRBV13	TRBJ1-5	NA	TGTGCCAGCAGTCTCCCGGCGACAGATTATAGCAATCAGCCCCAGCATTTT	CASSLPATDYSNQPQHF
NA	TRBV2	TRBJ2-1	NA	TGTGCCAGCAGTTCAATTTCCGGGTCTTCGACGGGTGAGCAGTTCTTC	CASSSISGSSTGEQFF
NA	TRBV2	TRBJ2-2	NA	TGTGCCAGCTGTTCGCGGAAGAACACCGGGGAGCTGTTTTTT	CASCSRKNTGELFF
TRBD1	TRBV19	TRBJ1-2	NA	TGTGCCAGTAGTTCGACAGGGAAATATGGCTACACCTTC	CASSSTGKYGYTF
TRBD2	TRBV5-1	TRBJ2-7	NA	TGCGCCAGCAGCTATAGCCCACTAGCGGGAGGTGCCTACGAGCAGTACTTC	CASSYSPLAGGAYEQYF
TRBD1	TRBV28	TRBJ2-7	NA	TGTGCCAGCAGTTCCGCTTCCGGGACAGGGGCCCCTCTGCGGTACTTC	CASSSASGTGAPLRYF
NA	TRBV3-1/TRBV3-2	TRBJ1-1	NA	TGTGCCAGCAGCGGGCGGCCGGGACATATGAACACTGAAGCTTTCTTT	CASSGRPGHMNTEAFF
TRBD1	TRBV3-1/TRBV3-2	TRBJ2-7	NA	TGTGCCAGCAGCCGAGGGACAGGGGGACCCTACGAGCAGTACTTC	CASSRGTGGPYEQYF
NA	TRBV6-6	TRBJ1-1	NA	TGTGCCAGCCAAGGGGCTTCTTCGAACACTGAAGCTTTCTTT	CASQGASSNTEAFF
TRBD1	TRBV6-2/TRBV6-3	TRBJ1-1	NA	TGTGCCAGCAGTTACAGAGTTGGGACAGGGAGTACTGAAGCTTTCTTT	CASSYRVGTGSTEAFF
TRBD2	TRBV4-1	TRBJ2-1	NA	TGCGCCAGCAGCCAAGTTTTGACGGGGGGGATCAATGAGCAGTTCTTC	CASSQVLTGGINEQFF
TRBD2	TRBV24-1	TRBJ2-5	NA	TGTGCCACCAGTGATGCCGGGACTAGCGGGGGGGCCCAAGAGACCCAGTACTTC	CATSDAGTSGGAQETQYF
TRBD2	TRBV30	TRBJ2-1	NA	TGTGCCTGGAGGACCTTTTCCATAGCGGGGAGCTCCTACAATGAGCAGTTCTTC	CAWRTFSIAGSSYNEQFF
TRBD1	TRBV5-1	TRBJ1-1	NA	TGCGCCAGCAGCTTGGCCCGGACAGGGCCCCGAGTCGCTGAAGCTTTCTTT	CASSLARTGPRVAEAFF
TRBD1	TRBV5-1	TRBJ2-3	NA	TGCGCCAGCAAGACAGGGGGAAGAGGAGATACGCAGTATTTT	CASKTGGRGDTQYF
TRBD1	TRBV7-8	TRBJ2-1	NA	TGTGCCAGCAGCTACCGGGACAGGGCCCCTAGGGGACATCATGAGCAGTTCTTC	CASSYRDRAPRGHHEQFF
NA	TRBV24-1	TRBJ1-5	NA	TGTGCCACCAGTGTAAGATCGGGGCCCCAGCATTTT	CATSVRSGPQHF
NA	TRBV2	TRBJ1-5	NA	TGTGCCAGCAGCCTCGGACGGGGAAGCAATCAGCCCCAGCATTTT	CASSLGRGSNQPQHF
NA	TRBV6-4	TRBJ2-3	few	NA	CASSTSGGPDTQYF
NA	TRBV2	TRBJ1-5	NA	TGTGCCAGCAGCCGCGAAGATAGCAATCAGCCCCAGCATTTT	CASSREDSNQPQHF
TRBD1	TRBV28	TRBJ1-5	NA	TGTGCCAGTAGGGACAGCGATAGCAATCAGCCCCAGCATTTT	CASRDSDSNQPQHF
TRBD2	TRBV27	TRBJ2-7	NA	TGTGCCAGCAGTTTCCCCGAGCACTCCCTAGCGGGCTCCTACGAGCAGTACTTC	CASSFPEHSLAGSYEQYF
NA	TRBV24-1	TRBJ2-7	NA	TGTGCCACCATCCCTAGCACCAATCATTTCGCCTACGAGCAGTACTTC	CATIPSTNHFAYEQYF
NA	TRBV1	TRBJ2-5	NA	TGCACCAGCAGCCAGATCCCCCGGGCTAGCATGAAGGAGACCCAGTACTTC	CTSSQIPRASMKETQYF
NA	TRBV5-8	TRBJ1-6	NA	TGTGCCAGCAGCGAACCCCCCGGGATCCGGGGGGGAAATTCACCCCTCCACTTT	CASSEPPGIRGGNSPLHF
TRBD1	TRBV25-1	TRBJ2-6	NA	TGTGCCAGCAGTGCTGTCGGGACAGAGGTGTGGGGGGCCAACGTCCTGACTTTC	CASSAVGTEVWGANVLTF
NA	TRBV3-1/TRBV3-2	TRBJ1-2	once	TGTGCCAGCAGCCGAGGCAGTTGGGATGGCTACACCTTC	CASSRGSWDGYTF
TRBD2	TRBV28	TRBJ2-1	once	TGTGCCAGCGTCCCCCCGGGACTAGCAAGCTCTACCGGACTGTACAATGAGCAGTTCTTC	CASVPPGLASSTGLYNEQFF
TRBD1	TRBV3-1/TRBV3-2	TRBJ1-2	NA	TGTGCCAGCAGCCAAGACAGGGGGTATGGCTACACCTTC	CASSQDRGYGYTF
NA	TRBV28	TRBJ1-5	NA	TGTGCCAGCAGGGGGGCCGGCTTTCATCAGCCCCAGCATTTT	CASRGAGFHQPQHF
TRBD1	TRBV27	TRBJ1-6	NA	TGTGCCAGCAGTTTATCCGCACCGGGACAGGGTGGCTCACCCCTCCACTTT	CASSLSAPGQGGSPLHF
TRBD1	TRBV28	TRBJ1-1	NA	TGTGCCAGCAGGCCGGGACAGCATTACACTGAAGCTTTCTTT	CASRPGQHYTEAFF
TRBD1	TRBV3-1/TRBV3-2	TRBJ2-2	NA	TGTGCCAGCAGCCGGGGTACAGGGGCGAACACCGGGGAGCTGTTTTTT	CASSRGTGANTGELFF
NA	TRBV28	TRBJ2-7	NA	TGTGCCAGCAGTTGGAGCAGAGAATCCTACGAGCAGTACTTC	CASSWSRESYEQYF
NA	TRBV7-8	TRBJ2-7	NA	TGTGCCAGCAGTCAAAGGAATTGGGGAGCTGGATACGAGCAGTACTTC	CASSQRNWGAGYEQYF
TRBD2	TRBV5-1	TRBJ2-2	NA	TGCGCCAGCAGCTTGGCACTAGCGGGGGCCTACTATACAAACACCGGGGAGCTGTTTTTT	CASSLALAGAYYTNTGELFF
NA	TRBV24-1	TRBJ1-5	NA	TGTGCCTGTCGAGAGCCCCAGCATTTT	CACREPQHF
NA	TRBV19	TRBJ2-4	NA	TGTGCCAGTAGTATGGGGGCCGGAAACATTCAGTACTTC	CASSMGAGNIQYF
NA	TRBV19	TRBJ2-1	once	TGTGCCAGGCTACCATGGCTCGGGACAGAGCAGTTCTTC	CARLPWLGTEQFF
NA	TRBV4-1	TRBJ1-2	NA	TGCGCCAGCAGCCAAGGAGACAGGCTCTACGGCTACACCTTC	CASSQGDRLYGYTF
NA	TRBV18	TRBJ2-5	NA	TGTGCCAGCTCACCCCCGGACCAAGAGACCCAGTACTTC	CASSPPDQETQYF
NA	TRBV4-2	TRBJ1-2	NA	TGTGCCAGCAGCCAAGATTGGTACAGGACTAACTATGGCTACACCTTC	CASSQDWYRTNYGYTF
NA	TRBV10-3	TRBJ1-2	NA	TGTGCCATCAGTGAAATAATCGCCGGGACAAATTCTGGCTACACCTTC	CAISEIIAGTNSGYTF
TRBD2	TRBV24-1	TRBJ2-7	NA	TGTGCCACCAGTGACGGGAGGCAGGTTGAGCAGTACTTC	CATSDGRQVEQYF
TRBD1	TRBV3-1/TRBV3-2	TRBJ1-6	NA	TGTGCCAGCAGCCAAGGCGGGACAGGGGGGTCACCCCTCCACTTT	CASSQGGTGGSPLHF
NA	TRBV7-2	TRBJ1-1	NA	TGTGCCAGCAGCTCATACAGGGTCAGGGGCACTGAAGCTTTCTTT	CASSSYRVRGTEAFF
NA	TRBV5-1	TRBJ2-3	few	TGCGCCAGCAGCTTTTCGACTCCCCCAGATACGCAGTATTTT	CASSFSTPPDTQYF
TRBD1	TRBV5-1	TRBJ1-2	few	TGCGCCAGCAGTTCGACAGGGTTCTATGGCTACACCTTC	CASSSTGFYGYTF
TRBD1	TRBV7-8	TRBJ1-6	NA	TGTGCCAGCAGCTTTGGGACAGAAAATTCACCCCTCCACTTT	CASSFGTENSPLHF
TRBD2	TRBV4-2	TRBJ2-1	NA	TGTGCCAGCAGCCAAGATAGCGGGAGGGCCGCTGAGCAGTTCTTC	CASSQDSGRAAEQFF
NA	TRBV5-1	TRBJ2-3	NA	TGCGCCAGCAGCTTGGGAGTAGCCCTTGTGGGGGGTACAGATACGCAGTATTTT	CASSLGVALVGGTDTQYF
NA	TRBV9	TRBJ2-7	NA	TGTGCCAGCAGCGTAGACCAGGGGACAAGCGCCGAGCAGTACTTC	CASSVDQGTSAEQYF
TRBD2	TRBV7-9	TRBJ2-1	NA	TGTGCCAGCAGCCCCAGACTATCAGCGGGAGGCCCCTACAATGAGCAGTTCTTC	CASSPRLSAGGPYNEQFF